One and the same sample provided the 15 T cell receptor beta chains below, sequenced in a study of identifying expanded T cells in peripheral blood. Using immunoSEQ multiplex PCR, the repertoire was profiled, and TCRdb retains in-frame clones only, with some absent. This table has 84,000 or so clones, about 90% appearing once. Sequenced: blood. The receptor source for this set is a person between 18 and 75 years old in good health.

J is TRBJ1-2 and V is TRBV29-1; no clear D gene. The CDR3 is 14 residues long. V shed 0 bases and J shed 7 bases, with 15 bases lying between them. Germline CDR1 and CDR2: SQVTM and ANQGSEA. The CDR3: CSVEEPGSTSGYTF. CDR3 sequence (DNA): TGCAGCGTTGAAGAGCCGGGATCCACCAGTGGCTACACCTTC.

This chain uses TRBV5-1 with TRBJ2-3; no clear D. This CDR3 has 13 residues. CDR1 and CDR2 (germline): SGHRS, YFSETQ. The germline V and J ends were trimmed by 4 bases and 0 bases, with 6 bases remaining between them. The DNA for the CDR3 is TGCGCCAGCAGCCCCAGTAGCACAGATACGCAGTATTTT. Protein: CASSPSSTDTQYF.

The gene calls are TRBV6-6 and TRBJ2-5, with D perhaps assigned TRBD1 or TRBD2 (6 bases each). V was cut by 2 bases and J by 2 bases, with 12 bases left in between. Germline lookup yields CDR1 MNHNY and CDR2 SVGAGI (reference sequence). CDR3 size: 15 residues. The CDR3 sequence: CASSYGGQSQETQYF. DNA of the CDR3: TGTGCCAGCAGTTACGGGGGGCAGAGTCAAGAGACCCAGTACTTC.

This clone was recorded once. This chain connects TRBV9 to TRBJ1-4; 9 nucleotides match TRBD1. V trimming: 3 bases; J trimming: 1 base; junction bases outside the gene matches: 4. The CDR3 is 16 residues long. From germline, CDR1 is SGDLS and CDR2 YYNGEE. In DNA form, the CDR3 reads TGTGCCAGCAGCGCGATGACAGGGGGAACTAATGAAAAACTGTTTTTT. Translation gives CASSAMTGGTNEKLFF.

This chain joins TRBV9 and TRBJ2-7, with TRBD2 as a possible D gene (6 bases). This CDR3 comprises 14 residues. Looked up from germline, CDR1 is SGDLS and CDR2 is YYNGEE. The V end lost 0 bases, the J end lost 2 bases, and 9 bases lay between the germline ends. The CDR3 coding sequence is TGTGCCAGCAGCGTAGGCAGGGAGGCCTACGAGCAGTACTTC. Protein product: CASSVGREAYEQYF.

The V gene is TRBV10-3, the J gene TRBJ1-5; 9 bases line up with TRBD1. CDR1 ENHRY and CDR2 SYGVKD come from the germline V gene. The CDR3 contains 14 residues. V was clipped by 10 bases and J by 1 base; unmatched bases: 5. The DNA of the CDR3 is TGTGCCACCCAAGGACAGGGGAGCAATCAGCCCCAGCATTTT. Protein sequence: CATQGQGSNQPQHF.

This clone was detected only a few times. This rearrangement joins TRBV20-1 to TRBJ2-1; D gene unclear. The CDR3 is made up of 11 amino acids. V lost 1 base and J 10 bases, leaving 8 bases between the germline ends. Germline V gene lookup returns CDR1 DFQATT and CDR2 SNEGSKA (reference sequence). The CDR3 loop reads CSARADGEQFF. DNA of the CDR3: TGCAGTGCTAGAGCCGACGGGGAGCAGTTCTTC.

The chain combines TRBV2 with TRBJ2-2; 7 positions agree with TRBD1. The V gene end was trimmed by 7 bases and the J gene end by 2 bases; junction bases not matched to a gene: 4. Per the germline V gene, CDR1 is SNHLY and CDR2 is FYNNEI. CDR3 length: 14 residues. CDR3 coding DNA: TGTGCCAGCATGAGGGACAGAAACACCGGGGAGCTGTTTTTT. The encoded protein is CASMRDRNTGELFF.

The table lists this clone with a count of one. The rearrangement uses TRBV6-4 and TRBJ1-1; D might be TRBD1 (5 bases). Trimming removed 6 bases at V and 1 base at J, with 12 bases between. The CDR3 is made up of 14 amino acids. Germline loops: CDR1 MRHNA, CDR2 SNTAGT. The CDR3 loop reads CASRGEGKNTEAFF. Here the CDR3 DNA reads TGTGCCAGCAGGGGGGAGGGAAAGAACACTGAAGCTTTCTTT.

This clone showed up just once. This chain connects TRBV6-5 to TRBJ1-2; D is ambiguous. The CDR3 runs 11 residues. Germline CDR1 MNHEY, CDR2 SVGAGI. V lost 5 bases, J lost 5 bases, and 6 bases lay in between. CDR3 sequence: CASSDRYGYTF. For the CDR3, the DNA is TGTGCCAGCAGTGATCGTTATGGCTACACCTTC.

The chain combines TRBV27 with TRBJ2-2, with D hard to call. CDR1 is MNHEY and CDR2 is SMNVEV in the germline V gene (reference sequence). CDR3 length: 14 residues. Deletions cut 3 bases from V and 5 bases from J, with 10 bases between. CDR3 sequence (DNA): TGTGCCAGCAGTTTGACCTTCGGAACCGGGGAGCTGTTTTTT. Translated, it gives CASSLTFGTGELFF.

This clone is a singleton in its sample. The CDR3, as DNA: TGTGCCAGCAGCTTACAGGGGAGCTCCTACAATGAGCAGTTCTTC. It is translated as CASSLQGSSYNEQFF. The genes are TRBV7-9 and TRBJ2-1; D might be TRBD1 (6 bases). Germline loops: CDR1 SEHNR, CDR2 FQNEAQ (reference sequence). The CDR3 length is 15 residues. The V end was cut by 2 bases, the J end by 0 bases, with 8 bases between. The full variable domain, with the rest looked up from reference TRBV7-9 and TRBJ2-1, is DTGVSQNPRHKITKRGQNVTFRCDPISEHNRLYWYRQTLGQGPEFLTYFQNEAQLEKSRLLSDRFSAERPKGSFSTLEIQRTEQGDSAMYLCASSLQGSSYNEQFFGPGTRLTVL.

This clone came up a few times. The V and J genes are TRBV2 and TRBJ2-1, with D hard to call. The V gene's germline CDR1 is SNHLY and CDR2 FYNNEI. Trimming cost V 8 bases and J 5 bases, with 4 bases left between them. This CDR3 spans 10 amino acids. CDR3 nucleotides: TGTGCCAGCCATAACAATGAGCAGTTCTTC. This codes for CASHNNEQFF. Full variable domain (missing parts from reference TRBV2 and TRBJ2-1): EPEVTQTPSHQVTQMGQEVILRCVPISNHLYFYWYRQILGQKVEFLVSFYNNEISEKSEIFDDQFSVERPDGSNFTLKIRSTKLEDSAMYFCASHNNEQFFGPGTRLTVL.

CDR3 region: CASTFMNSNQPQHF. Written as DNA, the CDR3 is TGTGCCAGCACCTTCATGAATAGCAATCAGCCCCAGCATTTT. The chain couples TRBV6-1 to TRBJ1-5; no definite D call. The CDR3 runs to 14 residues. Germline V gene lookup returns CDR1 MNHNS and CDR2 SASEGT. The germline V and J ends were trimmed by 7 bases and 0 bases, with 10 bases remaining between them.

This clone was recorded once. CDR3 amino acids: CASSSQGARVTDTQYF. DNA of the CDR3: TGTGCCAGTAGTTCCCAGGGGGCGCGTGTCACAGATACGCAGTATTTT. V usage is TRBV19 and J usage is TRBJ2-3; 8 nucleotides agree with TRBD1. Germline CDR1 is LNHDA and CDR2 is SQIVND (reference sequence). This CDR3 comprises 16 residues. The V and J ends lost 5 bases and 2 bases, in that order; junction bases with no gene match: 9. The variable domain in full, completed from reference TRBV19 and TRBJ2-3, reads DGGITQSPKYLFRKEGQNVTLSCEQNLNHDAMYWYRQDPGQGLRLIYYSQIVNDFQKGDIAEGYSVSREKKESFPLTVTSAQKNPTAFYLCASSSQGARVTDTQYFGPGTRLTVL.